A selection of T cell receptor beta chains follows, all from one sample in a study of blood T cell repertoires in COVID-19. Profiled with immunoSEQ multiplex PCR; TCRdb holds only in-frame clones, not every one. This table holds roughly 300,000 clones, roughly nine tenths found once. The sequencing input was PBMCs or T cells enriched from blood (not recorded which). These receptors were obtained from a woman in her twenties or thirties who had recovered from COVID-19. The conserved cysteine and the conserved F or W are not part of the CDR3 here.

cdr3_length	v_call	j_call	cdr3_aa
13	TRBV6-5	TRBJ1-1	ASRRTGTGLTEAF
15	TRBV9	TRBJ2-7	ASSPVGLAGGAYEQY
14	TRBV19	TRBJ1-2	ASSIVGQVVGGGYT
12	TRBV15	TRBJ1-2	ATSWGEVASGYT
13	TRBV9	TRBJ1-3	ASSPREGTRNTIY
12	TRBV14	TRBJ1-4	ASSPLGVGEKLF
11	TRBV6-5	TRBJ1-2	ASRREQMGGYT
12	TRBV20-1	TRBJ2-7	SASPRGAGYEQY
14	TRBV5-3	TRBJ1-2	ARSFTRDRSNYGYT
14	TRBV7-9	TRBJ1-1	ASSSGTGILGREAF
11	TRBV18	TRBJ1-1	ASSPQGGTEAF
13	TRBV19	TRBJ1-5	ASSIDQGVGQPQH
12	TRBV25-1	TRBJ1-2	ASTQQGGAYGYT
13	TRBV27	TRBJ1-2	ASSLRTGGHYGYT
13	TRBV5-1	TRBJ2-5	ASNPTSGGGETQY
14	TRBV4-2	TRBJ2-1	ASSQGMASGGYEQF
13	TRBV3-1/TRBV3-2	TRBJ1-2	ASSPGQDFFYGYT
12	TRBV19	TRBJ1-2	ASSIPGGAYGYT
10	TRBV5-8	TRBJ1-6	ASSRRESPLH
14	TRBV2	TRBJ1-5	ASSDLQGAFKQPQH
14	TRBV7-2	TRBJ1-6	ASSSGQGARNSPLH
12	TRBV30	TRBJ2-5	ACPWGGQGETQY
9	TRBV2	TRBJ2-7	ASRNRQGAN
13	TRBV15	TRBJ1-4	ATSRDGQGSEKLF